Listed here is a single TCR beta chain. The target antigen is unknown. The germline gene is not matched at one end of the junction; a read error may be the cause. This entry comes from a study of metastatic and nonmetastatic thyroid tumors. Overall study context: Malignant thyroid and benign thyroid patients provided blood and tumor or nodule tissue whose repertoires were compared. Study-wide results and caveats: Significantly higher TCR beta diversity was reportedly seen in malignant thyroid tumors than benign nodules, in blood and tumor.

This CDR3 contains 14 residues. Germline V gene lookup returns CDR1 SGHTA and CDR2 FQGNSA. No patient had received any treatment before thyroid surgery. MiXCR re-clonotyped the PCR reads for TCRdb. The repertoire holds about 38,000 clones, with around half as singletons. The chain is built from TRBV7-2 and TRBJ1-1, with D tentatively TRBD1 (5 bases). This receptor was taken from a male donor with papillary thyroid cancer or a benign thyroid nodule (not recorded which). Some clones in this sample may be carry-over from other donors' samples. Sequencing used tumor tissue. The CDR3 region has the DNA TGTGCCATCAGCTTATGGCAGGGTAACACTGAAGCTTTCTTT. As protein: CAISLWQGNTEAFF.